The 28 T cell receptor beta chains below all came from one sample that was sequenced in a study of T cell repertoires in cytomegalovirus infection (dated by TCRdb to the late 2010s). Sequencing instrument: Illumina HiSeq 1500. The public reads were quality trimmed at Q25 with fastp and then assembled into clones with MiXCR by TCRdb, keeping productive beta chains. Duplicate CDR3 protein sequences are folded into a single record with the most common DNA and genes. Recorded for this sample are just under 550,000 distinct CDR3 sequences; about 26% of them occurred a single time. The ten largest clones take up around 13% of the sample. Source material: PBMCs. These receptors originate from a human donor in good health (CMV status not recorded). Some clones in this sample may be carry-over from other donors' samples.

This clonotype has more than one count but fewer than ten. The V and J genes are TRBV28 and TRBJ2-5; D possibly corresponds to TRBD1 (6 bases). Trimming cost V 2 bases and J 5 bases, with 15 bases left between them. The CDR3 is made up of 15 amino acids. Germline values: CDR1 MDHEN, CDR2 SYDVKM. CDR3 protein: CASSLGSQGRETQYF. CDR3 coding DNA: TGTGCCAGCAGTTTAGGTTCACAGGGACGGGAGACCCAGTACTTC. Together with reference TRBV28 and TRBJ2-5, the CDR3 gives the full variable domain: DVKVTQSSRYLVKRTGEKVFLECVQDMDHENMFWYRQDPGLGLRLIYFSYDVKMKEKGDIPEGYSVSREKKERFSLILESASTNQTSMYLCASSLGSQGRETQYFGPGTRLLVL.

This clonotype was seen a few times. CDR3 DNA: TGTGCCAGCAGCTCCCAAGGGTCATATCAGGGGCGCGGCTACACCTTC. This encodes CASSSQGSYQGRGYTF. The chain is built from TRBV7-2 and TRBJ1-2, with D possibly matching TRBD1 (6 bases). The germline V gene encodes CDR1 SGHTA and CDR2 FQGNSA. This CDR3 is built from 16 residues. The ends were cut back, 4 bases at V and 8 bases at J, with 23 bases in the middle.

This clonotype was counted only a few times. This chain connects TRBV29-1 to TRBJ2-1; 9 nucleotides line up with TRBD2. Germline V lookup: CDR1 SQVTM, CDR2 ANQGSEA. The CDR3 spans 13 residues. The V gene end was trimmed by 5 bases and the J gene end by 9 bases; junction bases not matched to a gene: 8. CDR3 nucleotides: TGCAGCGTTTGTCTAGCGGGATACGTTGAGCAGTTCTTC. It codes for CSVCLAGYVEQFF.

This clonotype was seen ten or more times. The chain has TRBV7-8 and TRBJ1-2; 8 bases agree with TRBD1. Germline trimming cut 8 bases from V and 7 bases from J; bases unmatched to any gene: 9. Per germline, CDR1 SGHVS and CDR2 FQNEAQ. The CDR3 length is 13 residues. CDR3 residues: CASSGTGLRGYTF. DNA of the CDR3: TGTGCCAGCTCTGGGACAGGACTTCGTGGCTACACCTTC. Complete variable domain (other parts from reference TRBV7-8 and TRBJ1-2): GAGVSQSPRYKVAKRGQDVALRCDPISGHVSLFWYQQALGQGPEFLTYFQNEAQLDKSGLPSDRFFAERPEGSVSTLKIQRTQQEDSAVYLCASSGTGLRGYTFGSGTRLTVV.

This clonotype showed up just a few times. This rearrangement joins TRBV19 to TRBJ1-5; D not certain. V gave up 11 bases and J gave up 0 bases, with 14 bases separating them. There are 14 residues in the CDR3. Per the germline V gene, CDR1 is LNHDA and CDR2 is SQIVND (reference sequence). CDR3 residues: CASTGRNSNQPQHF. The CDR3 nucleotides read TGTGCCTCCACCGGAAGGAATAGCAATCAGCCCCAGCATTTT. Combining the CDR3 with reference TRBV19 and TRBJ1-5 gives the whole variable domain DGGITQSPKYLFRKEGQNVTLSCEQNLNHDAMYWYRQDPGQGLRLIYYSQIVNDFQKGDIAEGYSVSREKKESFPLTVTSAQKNPTAFYLCASTGRNSNQPQHFGDGTRLSIL.

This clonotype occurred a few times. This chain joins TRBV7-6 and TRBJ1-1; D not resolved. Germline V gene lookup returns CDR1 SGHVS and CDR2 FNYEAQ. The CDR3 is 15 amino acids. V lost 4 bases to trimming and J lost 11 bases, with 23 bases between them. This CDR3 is CASSSGSALYFSAFF. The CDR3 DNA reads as TGTGCCAGCAGCTCGGGCTCCGCGTTGTATTTCTCGGCTTTCTTT.

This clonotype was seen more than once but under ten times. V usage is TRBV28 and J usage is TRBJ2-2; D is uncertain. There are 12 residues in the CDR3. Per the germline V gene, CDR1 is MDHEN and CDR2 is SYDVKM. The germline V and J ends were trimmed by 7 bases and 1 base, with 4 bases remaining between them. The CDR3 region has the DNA TGTGCCAGCACCAAGAACACCGGGGAGCTGTTTTTT. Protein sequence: CASTKNTGELFF.

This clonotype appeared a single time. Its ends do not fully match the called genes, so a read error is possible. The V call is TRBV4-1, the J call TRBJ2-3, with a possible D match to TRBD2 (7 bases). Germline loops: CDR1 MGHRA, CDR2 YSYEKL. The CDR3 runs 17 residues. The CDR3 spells CASSQSKGGRLTDTQYF. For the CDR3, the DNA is TGTGCCAGCAGCCAATCGAAGGGGGGGCGTTTAACAGATACGCAGTATTTT.

DNA for the CDR3: TGTGCCAGCGGTCCCCCTCTAGCGGGAGTAGGTGGGGAGCTGTTTTTT. Translating it yields CASGPPLAGVGGELFF. The genes are TRBV7-2 and TRBJ2-2; TRBD2 matches 10 bases. CDR1 SGHTA and CDR2 FQGNSA come from the germline V gene. V shed 8 bases and J 8 bases; nucleotides not matched to a gene: 14. CDR3 length: 16 amino acids.

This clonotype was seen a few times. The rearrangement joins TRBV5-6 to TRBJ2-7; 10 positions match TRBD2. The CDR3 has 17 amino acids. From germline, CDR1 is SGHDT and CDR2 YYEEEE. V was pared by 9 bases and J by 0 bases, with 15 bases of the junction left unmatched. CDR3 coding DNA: TGTGCCACTAGGAGTAAGCGGGGGGGACTGAGCTCCTACGAGCAGTACGTC. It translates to CATRSKRGGLSSYEQYV.

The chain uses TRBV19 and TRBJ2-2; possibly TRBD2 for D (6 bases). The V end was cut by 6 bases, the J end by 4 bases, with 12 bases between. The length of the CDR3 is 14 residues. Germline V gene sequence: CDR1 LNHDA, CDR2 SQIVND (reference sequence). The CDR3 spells CASRGQGGTGELFF. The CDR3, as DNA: TGTGCCAGTAGAGGGCAGGGAGGCACCGGGGAGCTGTTTTTT.

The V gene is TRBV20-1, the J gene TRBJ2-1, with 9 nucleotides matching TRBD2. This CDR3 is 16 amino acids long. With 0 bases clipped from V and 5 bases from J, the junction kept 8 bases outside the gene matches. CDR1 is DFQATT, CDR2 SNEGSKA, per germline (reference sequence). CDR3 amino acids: CSARDLGTSSDNEQFF. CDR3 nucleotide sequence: TGCAGTGCTAGAGATCTAGGGACTAGCAGCGACAATGAGCAGTTCTTC.

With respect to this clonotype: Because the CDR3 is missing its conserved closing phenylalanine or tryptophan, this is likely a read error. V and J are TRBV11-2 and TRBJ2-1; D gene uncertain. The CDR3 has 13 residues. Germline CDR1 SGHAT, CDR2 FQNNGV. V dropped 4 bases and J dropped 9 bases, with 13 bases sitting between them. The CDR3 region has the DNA TGTGCCAGCAGCTCGGTCCCCGAAGGTGAGCAGTTCCTC. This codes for CASSSVPEGEQFL.

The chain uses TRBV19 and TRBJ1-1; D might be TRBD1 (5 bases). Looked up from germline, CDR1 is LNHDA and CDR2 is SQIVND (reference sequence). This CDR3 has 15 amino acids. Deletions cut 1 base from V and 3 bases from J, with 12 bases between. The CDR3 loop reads CASSIVQGGYTEAFF. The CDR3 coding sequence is TGTGCCAGTAGTATAGTTCAGGGAGGATACACTGAAGCTTTCTTT.

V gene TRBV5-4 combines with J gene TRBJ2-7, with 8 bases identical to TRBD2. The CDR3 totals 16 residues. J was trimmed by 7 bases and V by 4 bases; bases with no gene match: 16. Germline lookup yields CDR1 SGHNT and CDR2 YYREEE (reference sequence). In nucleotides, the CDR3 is TGTGCCAGCAGCCCGGGGGGGCTAGCGGGCCCGAGGGAGCAGTACTTC. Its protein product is CASSPGGLAGPREQYF. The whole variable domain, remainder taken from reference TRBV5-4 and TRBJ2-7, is ETGVTQSPTHLIKTRGQQVTLRCSSQSGHNTVSWYQQALGQGPQFIFQYYREEENGRGNFPPRFSGLQFPNYSSELNVNALELDDSALYLCASSPGGLAGPREQYFGPGTRLTVT.

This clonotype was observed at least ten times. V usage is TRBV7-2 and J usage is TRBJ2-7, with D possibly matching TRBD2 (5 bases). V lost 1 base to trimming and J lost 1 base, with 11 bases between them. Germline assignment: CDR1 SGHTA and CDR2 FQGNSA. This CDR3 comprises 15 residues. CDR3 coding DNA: TGTGCCAGCAGCTTAGGGCCGGGGTCGTCCTACGAGCAGTACGTC. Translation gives CASSLGPGSSYEQYV.

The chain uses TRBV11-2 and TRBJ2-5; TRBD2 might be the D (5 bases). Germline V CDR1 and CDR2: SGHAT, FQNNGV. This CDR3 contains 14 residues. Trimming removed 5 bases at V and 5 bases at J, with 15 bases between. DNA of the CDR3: TGTGCCAGCAGCCCCCCTTCCCGAGGGGAGACCCAGTACTTC. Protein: CASSPPSRGETQYF.

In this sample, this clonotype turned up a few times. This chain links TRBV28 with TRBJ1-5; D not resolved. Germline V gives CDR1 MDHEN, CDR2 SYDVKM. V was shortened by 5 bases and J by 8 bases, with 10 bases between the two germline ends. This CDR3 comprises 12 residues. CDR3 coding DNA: TGTGCCAGCAGTAATCGACCGAAGCCCCAGCATTTT. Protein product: CASSNRPKPQHF.

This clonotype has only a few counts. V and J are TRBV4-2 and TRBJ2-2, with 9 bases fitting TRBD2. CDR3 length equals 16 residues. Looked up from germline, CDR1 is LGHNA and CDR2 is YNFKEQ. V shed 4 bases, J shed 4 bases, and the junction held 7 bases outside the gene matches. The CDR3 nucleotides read TGTGCCAGCAGCCCATTAGCGGGAGCTCGCACCGGGGAGCTGTTTTTT. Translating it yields CASSPLAGARTGELFF.

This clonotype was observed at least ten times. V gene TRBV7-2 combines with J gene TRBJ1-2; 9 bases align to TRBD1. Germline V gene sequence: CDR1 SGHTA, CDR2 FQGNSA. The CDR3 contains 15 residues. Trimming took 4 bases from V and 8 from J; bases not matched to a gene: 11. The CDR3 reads CASSYFLQGAGGYTF. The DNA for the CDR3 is TGTGCCAGCAGCTACTTCCTACAGGGGGCGGGAGGCTACACCTTC.

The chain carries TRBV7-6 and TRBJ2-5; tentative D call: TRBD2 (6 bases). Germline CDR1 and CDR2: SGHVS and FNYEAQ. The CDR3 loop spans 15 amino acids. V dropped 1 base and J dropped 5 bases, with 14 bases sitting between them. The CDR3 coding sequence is TGTGCCAGCAGCTTAGTCGGAGCGGGCGGTGAGACCCAGTACTTC. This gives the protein CASSLVGAGGETQYF.

As DNA, the CDR3 is TGTGCCAGCAGCTTAGATTATTCGGCGCGGGGGGCGCAGGGTGATACGCAGTATTTT. This translates into CASSLDYSARGAQGDTQYF. The rearrangement joins TRBV11-2 to TRBJ2-3; 8 nucleotides align to TRBD2. The J segment lost 6 bases and the V segment lost 0 bases, leaving 17 bases of the junction unmatched. Germline V gene sequence: CDR1 SGHAT, CDR2 FQNNGV. The CDR3 covers 19 residues.

The CDR3 region has the DNA TGTGCCAGCAGTTTGACAGTAACGAGCAATCAGCCCCAGCATTTT. This encodes CASSLTVTSNQPQHF. The chain has TRBV28 and TRBJ1-5, with D tentatively TRBD1 (5 bases). V lost 3 bases, J lost 1 base, and 10 bases lay in between. The CDR3 runs to 15 residues. Germline CDR1 and CDR2: MDHEN and SYDVKM. Full variable domain (rest looked up from reference TRBV28 and TRBJ1-5): DVKVTQSSRYLVKRTGEKVFLECVQDMDHENMFWYRQDPGLGLRLIYFSYDVKMKEKGDIPEGYSVSREKKERFSLILESASTNQTSMYLCASSLTVTSNQPQHFGDGTRLSIL.

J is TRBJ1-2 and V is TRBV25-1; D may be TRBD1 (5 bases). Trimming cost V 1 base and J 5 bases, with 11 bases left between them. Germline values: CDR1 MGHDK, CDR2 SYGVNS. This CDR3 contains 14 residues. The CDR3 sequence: CASSESGTVYGYTF. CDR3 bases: TGTGCCAGCAGTGAATCCGGGACGGTTTATGGCTACACCTTC.

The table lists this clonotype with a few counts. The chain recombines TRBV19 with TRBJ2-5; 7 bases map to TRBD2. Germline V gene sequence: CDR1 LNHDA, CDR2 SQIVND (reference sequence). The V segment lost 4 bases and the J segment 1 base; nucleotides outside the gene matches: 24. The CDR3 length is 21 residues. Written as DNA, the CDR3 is TGTGCCAGTAGTAGGCCCCCCCGGCTAGCGGTCGCGGTGGGCCCCCAAGAGACCCAGTACTTC. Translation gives CASSRPPRLAVAVGPQETQYF.

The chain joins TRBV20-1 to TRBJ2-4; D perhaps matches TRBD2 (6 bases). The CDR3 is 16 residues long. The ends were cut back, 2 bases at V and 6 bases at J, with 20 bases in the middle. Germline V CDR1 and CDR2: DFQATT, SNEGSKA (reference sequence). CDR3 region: CSARPASGLPRNIQYF. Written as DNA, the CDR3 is TGCAGTGCTAGACCCGCCTCGGGACTCCCAAGAAACATTCAGTACTTC.

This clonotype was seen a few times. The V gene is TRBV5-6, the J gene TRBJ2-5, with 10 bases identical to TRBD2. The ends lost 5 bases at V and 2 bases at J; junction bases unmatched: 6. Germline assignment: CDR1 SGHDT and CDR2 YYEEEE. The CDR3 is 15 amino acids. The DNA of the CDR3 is TGTGCCAGCAGTCCTAGCGGGAGAGGGCAAGAGACCCAGTACTTC. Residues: CASSPSGRGQETQYF.

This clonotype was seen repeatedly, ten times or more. CDR3 sequence: CASSSGVGGELFF. The CDR3, as DNA: TGTGCCAGCAGCTCAGGGGTTGGCGGGGAGCTGTTTTTT. The chain is built from TRBV27 and TRBJ2-2, with a possible D match to TRBD1 (6 bases). There are 13 residues in the CDR3. Germline V lookup: CDR1 MNHEY, CDR2 SMNVEV (reference sequence). With 6 bases removed from V and 7 bases from J, the gap between germline ends came to 12 bases.